This T cell receptor (beta chain) was captured by sequencing in a study of radiotherapy plus CTLA-4 blockade in lung cancer. Study-wide background: Objective responses emerged in around 18% of patients, and 30% to 40% attained disease control.

General study results and limits: The best predictor of response was reported to be early blood T cell clone dynamics, with interferon-beta. Radiotherapy plus ipilimumab was followed by expansion in blood of tumor-derived TCR clones.

Libraries were prepared by immunoSEQ multiplex PCR; TCRdb keeps only in-frame clonotypes and omits some of them. The sample lists 25,000 to 40,000 clones, 70% occurring once. A note on this clone: Antigen: not known.

The germline CDR1 and CDR2 sequences are LGHNA and YNFKEQ. The CDR3 has 14 residues. Trimming took off 0 bases at V and 1 base at J, with 6 bases between the two ends. The TCR comes from a human donor with non-small cell lung cancer who had stable disease on radiotherapy plus ipilimumab. The sequences come from peripheral blood, collected from a patient treated with radiotherapy plus ipilimumab. This chain joins TRBV4-2 and TRBJ1-1, with unresolved D. The CDR3, as DNA: TGTGCCAGCAGCCAAGAGAGTCAGAACACTGAAGCTTTCTTT. This translates into CASSQESQNTEAFF.